The 21 T cell receptor beta chains presented below share a single source sample, sequenced in a study of human T cells and chemical hapten exposure. A single record per CDR3 protein comes from TCRdb applying MiXCR to the RACE reads. The table shows a few hundred thousand distinct CDR3 sequences, with around 6% occurring only once. The sample's time point: patch test 2, 6 weeks after DPC sensitization. Treatment reported: therapeutic diphenylcyclopropenone sensitization with weekly scalp DPC. The material was whole blood, obtained in connection with sensitization to the hapten diphenylcyclopropenone (DPC). These receptors were collected from a woman aged 18-30 years with alopecia areata. Some clones in this sample may be carry-over from other donors' samples.

The gene calls are TRBV6-2 or TRBV6-3 and TRBJ2-7, with 8 positions matching TRBD1. CDR1 and CDR2 (germline): MNHEY, SVGEGT. The ends lost 0 bases at V and 3 bases at J; junction bases unmatched: 10. CDR3 size: 17 residues. The CDR3 is CASSYSVNGQGSYEQYF. DNA for the CDR3: TGTGCCAGCAGTTACTCAGTGAACGGACAGGGCAGCTACGAGCAGTACTTC.

This clonotype showed up many times. The V and J genes are TRBV3-1 and TRBJ2-2, with D tentatively TRBD2 (5 bases). Germline V gives CDR1 LGHDT, CDR2 YNNKEL (reference sequence). Trimming shortened V by 2 bases and J by 1 base, and 5 bases separated the two germline ends. The CDR3 contains 14 residues. The CDR3 sequence is CASSQRENTGELFF. CDR3 coding DNA: TGTGCCAGCAGCCAACGGGAGAACACCGGGGAGCTGTTTTTT.

This clonotype occurred a few times. The chain has TRBV7-2 and TRBJ2-3; D not resolved. Deletions cut 4 bases from V and 4 bases from J, with 9 bases between. Germline assignment: CDR1 SGHTA and CDR2 FQGNSA. The CDR3 sequence is 13 residues long. As DNA, the CDR3 is TGTGCCAGCAGCTCCTCAGAGGCAGATACGCAGTATTTT. This codes for CASSSSEADTQYF.

Many counts were recorded for this clonotype. The rearrangement joins TRBV7-8 to TRBJ1-2; TRBD1 aligns across 9 bases. The CDR3 consists of 13 residues. Germline V gene sequence: CDR1 SGHVS, CDR2 FQNEAQ. The J segment lost 5 bases and the V segment lost 5 bases, leaving 3 bases of the junction unmatched. CDR3 protein: CASSQDRGYGYTF. CDR3 bases: TGTGCCAGCAGCCAGGACAGGGGTTATGGCTACACCTTC.

This clonotype was detected a few times. The CDR3 bases are TGTGCCAGCAGCTTATTGCAGGGGAGATATACCGGGGAGCTGTTTTTT. Residues: CASSLLQGRYTGELFF. The chain joins TRBV5-5 to TRBJ2-2; TRBD1 is a possible D gene (6 bases). Trimming stripped 2 bases from V and 5 bases from J, with 16 bases between. The CDR3 spans 16 residues. Germline V gene lookup returns CDR1 SGHKS and CDR2 YYEKEE (reference sequence).

Many counts were recorded for this clonotype. The rearrangement uses TRBV7-2 and TRBJ1-5; 8 positions agree with TRBD1. Germline-derived CDR1 and CDR2 are SGHTA and FQGNSA. CDR3 length equals 16 residues. With V trimmed by 3 bases and J by 4 bases, 8 bases remained unmatched. The DNA for the CDR3 is TGTGCCAGCAGCTTGAATGCGCAGGGGGCAAATCAGCCCCAGCATTTT. Protein sequence: CASSLNAQGANQPQHF.

This clonotype was found many times. The chain joins TRBV24-1 to TRBJ1-5, with 8 bases matching TRBD1. The CDR3 covers 13 residues. Germline V gene lookup returns CDR1 KGHDR and CDR2 SFDVKD. The CDR3 bases are TGTCCGGACAGGGACTTTAGCAATCAGCCCCAGCATTTT. Translated, it gives CPDRDFSNQPQHF.

This clonotype has only a few counts. This chain joins TRBV10-3 and TRBJ2-2; D ambiguous. This CDR3 comprises 15 residues. The germline V gene encodes CDR1 ENHRY and CDR2 SYGVKD. Trimming pared 2 bases from V and 4 bases from J, leaving 11 bases between. The CDR3 coding sequence is TGTGCCATCAGTGAGCGAGCAGAAGGCACCGGGGAGCTGTTTTTT. It yields the protein CAISERAEGTGELFF.

V usage is TRBV19 and J usage is TRBJ2-5; D not certain. Germline CDR1 and CDR2: LNHDA and SQIVND (reference sequence). The CDR3 consists of 14 residues. V was cut by 5 bases and J by 1 base, with 11 bases left in between. In DNA form, the CDR3 reads TGTGCCAGTAGTGCCGTTCATGGCCAAGAGACCCAGTACTTC. Protein: CASSAVHGQETQYF.

This chain links TRBV3-1 with TRBJ2-7; D is unresolved. V lost 0 bases and J 0 bases, leaving 12 bases between the germline ends. This CDR3 spans 16 amino acids. CDR1 and CDR2 from the germline V gene are LGHDT and YNNKEL (reference sequence). This CDR3 is CASSQEVRGYSYEQYF. The DNA for the CDR3 is TGTGCCAGCAGCCAAGAGGTCAGAGGATACTCCTACGAGCAGTACTTC.

In its sample, this clonotype was seen many times. The rearrangement uses TRBV27 and TRBJ2-3; D might be TRBD2 (6 bases). CDR3 length equals 16 residues. CDR1 is MNHEY, CDR2 SMNVEV, per germline (reference sequence). Trimming shortened V by 7 bases and J by 0 bases, and 17 bases separated the two germline ends. As DNA, the CDR3 is TGTGCCAGCACTACGCCGGCCGGGGGAAGCACAGATACGCAGTATTTT. As protein: CASTTPAGGSTDTQYF.

This clonotype was seen at least ten times. V is TRBV4-3 and J is TRBJ1-1; 7 bases align to TRBD1. The J segment lost 6 bases and the V segment lost 3 bases, leaving 4 bases of the junction unmatched. From germline, CDR1 is LGHNA and CDR2 YSLEER. CDR3 length equals 13 residues. CDR3: CASSHDRVAEAFF. For the CDR3, the DNA is TGCGCCAGCAGCCACGACAGGGTCGCTGAAGCTTTCTTT.

The V gene is TRBV6-6, the J gene TRBJ2-7; D is ambiguous. The germline V gene has CDR1 MNHNY and CDR2 SVGAGI (reference sequence). The germline V and J ends were trimmed by 11 bases and 5 bases, with 16 bases remaining between them. This CDR3 is 12 amino acids long. CDR3 nucleotide sequence: TGTGCCGTCAATGGGGATGGCGACGAGCAGTACTTC. Its protein product is CAVNGDGDEQYF.

This clonotype was detected many times. The rearrangement joins TRBV7-2 to TRBJ2-7; D is ambiguous. There are 14 residues in the CDR3. CDR1 is SGHTA and CDR2 is FQGNSA in the germline V gene. Trimming pared 2 bases from V and 0 bases from J, leaving 8 bases between. For the CDR3, the DNA is TGTGCCAGCAGCTTAAACCCCGGCTCCTACGAGCAGTACTTC. Residues: CASSLNPGSYEQYF.

This clonotype was seen repeatedly, ten times or more. V gene TRBV6-2 or TRBV6-3 combines with J gene TRBJ2-1, with 8 bases fitting TRBD2. Germline-derived CDR1 and CDR2 are MNHEY and SVGEGT. Trimming at V came to 6 bases and at J to 4 bases, leaving 8 bases not matched to a gene. This CDR3 is built from 15 residues. Here the CDR3 reads CASRPSGGRYNEQFF. CDR3 coding DNA: TGTGCCAGCAGACCGAGCGGGGGAAGGTACAATGAGCAGTTCTTC.

The chain couples TRBV12-3 or TRBV12-4 to TRBJ2-1; D not resolved. Trimming cost V 3 bases and J 8 bases, with 2 bases left between them. This CDR3 spans 10 amino acids. Here the CDR3 reads CASSFHEQFF. CDR3 nucleotides: TGTGCCAGCAGTTTCCATGAGCAGTTCTTC.

This clonotype was seen repeatedly, ten times or more. The CDR3 here is CASSSPRGRDTEAFF. CDR3 DNA sequence: TGTGCCAGCAGCTCCCCCAGGGGGCGGGACACTGAAGCTTTCTTT. The gene calls are TRBV7-8 and TRBJ1-1; 8 positions match TRBD1. The J segment lost 3 bases and the V segment lost 4 bases, leaving 7 bases of the junction unmatched. This CDR3 has 15 residues. Germline V gene data show CDR1 as SGHVS and CDR2 as FQNEAQ. Looking up the rest from reference TRBV7-8 and TRBJ1-1 gives the full variable domain: GAGVSQSPRYKVAKRGQDVALRCDPISGHVSLFWYQQALGQGPEFLTYFQNEAQLDKSGLPSDRFFAERPEGSVSTLKIQRTQQEDSAVYLCASSSPRGRDTEAFFGQGTRLTVV.

The chain joins TRBV7-2 to TRBJ1-1; no clear D gene. The germline V gene has CDR1 SGHTA and CDR2 FQGNSA. The ends were cut back, 2 bases at V and 7 bases at J, with 14 bases in the middle. The CDR3 runs to 14 residues. CDR3 sequence: CASSLFGREDEAFF. As DNA, the CDR3 is TGTGCCAGCAGCTTATTTGGGCGAGAAGATGAAGCTTTCTTT.

This clonotype was recorded at least ten times. The chain employs TRBV5-1 and TRBJ1-1, with no clear D. The ends were cut back, 5 bases at V and 1 base at J, with 9 bases in the middle. Per germline, CDR1 SGHRS and CDR2 YFSETQ. The CDR3 loop spans 13 amino acids. Written as DNA, the CDR3 is TGCGCCAGCAGTAGAGGACGGAACACTGAAGCTTTCTTT. It is translated as CASSRGRNTEAFF.

This clonotype was picked up many times. The rearrangement uses TRBV6-6 and TRBJ1-5; D is uncertain. Germline lookup yields CDR1 MNHNY and CDR2 SVGAGI (reference sequence). The CDR3 sequence is 12 residues long. Between the trimmed V and J ends, which lost 2 bases and 7 bases, there was a span of 6 bases. The CDR3 DNA sequence: TGTGCCAGCAGTTACGCGGAACAGCCCCAGCATTTT. It codes for CASSYAEQPQHF.

Many counts were recorded for this clonotype. The rearrangement links TRBV6-5 to TRBJ1-1, with D possibly TRBD1 on 6 matching bases. Germline V gene data show CDR1 as MNHEY and CDR2 as SVGAGI. The V gene lost 4 bases and the J gene lost 0 bases, with 18 bases spanning the gap. CDR3 length: 17 residues. Written as DNA, the CDR3 is TGTGCCAGCAGTTCAGAACAGGGAGCAGGTTTGAACACTGAAGCTTTCTTT. It is translated as CASSSEQGAGLNTEAFF.